One sample yielded the 27 T cell receptor beta chains listed below, sequenced in a study of cytomegalovirus exposure and HLA in healthy donors. PCR primers comprised 60 Vbeta and 13 Jbeta primers. Data came from immunoSEQ multiplex PCR; TCRdb stores just in-frame clones and leaves some out. In the table there are over 150,000 clones, roughly 80% of which are singletons. Sequenced material: PBMCs. The source is a woman aged 25 to 39 in good health and CMV-seropositive.

This chain links TRBV7-9 with TRBJ2-7; 7 bases fit TRBD2. Germline CDR1 SEHNR, CDR2 FQNEAQ (reference sequence). Trimming took 5 bases from V and 2 from J; bases not matched to a gene: 6. This CDR3 region has 14 residues. The CDR3 is CASSQSGVPYEQYF. In DNA form, the CDR3 reads TGTGCCAGCAGCCAAAGCGGGGTACCCTACGAGCAGTACTTC.

The chain uses TRBV2 and TRBJ1-1, with a possible D match to TRBD1 (5 bases). CDR3 length: 13 amino acids. V lost 6 bases and J lost 0, with 8 bases in between. CDR1 is SNHLY, CDR2 FYNNEI, per germline. CDR3 bases: TGTGCCAGCAGGGGGCAAATGAACACTGAAGCTTTCTTT. It specifies CASRGQMNTEAFF. The variable domain in full, with the rest retrieved from reference TRBV2 and TRBJ1-1, is EPEVTQTPSHQVTQMGQEVILRCVPISNHLYFYWYRQILGQKVEFLVSFYNNEISEKSEIFDDQFSVERPDGSNFTLKIRSTKLEDSAMYFCASRGQMNTEAFFGQGTRLTVV.

The J gene is TRBJ2-7, the V gene TRBV4-2; D is possibly TRBD2 (5 bases). V gave up 1 base and J gave up 6 bases, with 16 bases separating them. This CDR3 region has 15 residues. The germline V gene has CDR1 LGHNA and CDR2 YNFKEQ. The CDR3 loop reads CASSQAGGGPGEQYF. The CDR3 region has the DNA TGTGCCAGCAGCCAAGCTGGTGGAGGTCCGGGCGAGCAGTACTTC.

The chain carries TRBV19 and TRBJ2-1; 10 bases fit TRBD2. This CDR3 comprises 15 residues. CDR1 and CDR2 from the germline V gene are LNHDA and SQIVND (reference sequence). After removal of 6 bases from V and 5 bases from J, the junction contained 7 bases not matched to a gene. The DNA for the CDR3 is TGTGCCAGTAGCTTACTAGCGGGGACCCACAATGAGCAGTTCTTC. It specifies CASSLLAGTHNEQFF.

CDR3 in amino acids: CASSLSGEGPQHF. The CDR3 bases are TGTGCCAGCAGCTTATCAGGGGAGGGGCCCCAGCATTTT. V gene TRBV7-9 combines with J gene TRBJ1-5, with D possibly being TRBD1 (6 bases). The germline CDR1 and CDR2 sequences are SEHNR and FQNEAQ (reference sequence). This CDR3 is built from 13 residues. V was trimmed by 2 bases and J by 9 bases, leaving 11 bases between them.

The chain carries TRBV11-2 and TRBJ2-1; D may be TRBD1 (6 bases). CDR1 and CDR2 (germline): SGHAT, FQNNGV. V was trimmed by 3 bases and J by 6 bases, leaving 18 bases between them. The CDR3 runs 16 residues. CDR3 sequence (DNA): TGTGCCAGCAGCTTTGGCAGGGGAGCCTACGTCAATGAGCAGTTCTTC. Its protein is CASSFGRGAYVNEQFF. The variable domain in full, with the rest retrieved from reference TRBV11-2 and TRBJ2-1, is EAGVAQSPRYKIIEKRQSVAFWCNPISGHATLYWYQQILGQGPKLLIQFQNNGVVDDSQLPKDRFSAERLKGVDSTLKIQPAKLEDSAVYLCASSFGRGAYVNEQFFGPGTRLTVL.

The V call is TRBV5-1, the J call TRBJ1-1, with D hard to call. Germline loops: CDR1 SGHRS, CDR2 YFSETQ. V was cut by 0 bases and J by 8 bases, with 14 bases left in between. CDR3 length: 14 amino acids. The DNA for the CDR3 is TGCGCCAGCAGCTTGGTAGCGGGGATGGTGGAAGCTTTCTTT. It encodes CASSLVAGMVEAFF.

The chain recombines TRBV5-1 with TRBJ2-6, with D uncertain. This CDR3 comprises 16 residues. Trimming stripped 3 bases from V and 0 bases from J, with 10 bases between. Germline V gives CDR1 SGHRS, CDR2 YFSETQ. CDR3 residues: CASSSLPGSGANVLTF. The DNA of the CDR3 is TGCGCCAGCAGCTCACTCCCAGGCTCTGGGGCCAACGTCCTGACTTTC.

The chain carries TRBV7-8 and TRBJ1-1; D might be TRBD1 (5 bases). Germline assignment: CDR1 SGHVS and CDR2 FQNEAQ. V lost 5 bases to trimming and J lost 10 bases, with 20 bases between them. The CDR3 has 14 residues. CDR3 loop: CASSPGVGYRRAFF. Here the CDR3 DNA reads TGTGCCAGCAGCCCGGGGGTAGGGTACCGGAGAGCTTTCTTT. Drawing the rest from reference TRBV7-8 and TRBJ1-1, the complete variable domain is GAGVSQSPRYKVAKRGQDVALRCDPISGHVSLFWYQQALGQGPEFLTYFQNEAQLDKSGLPSDRFFAERPEGSVSTLKIQRTQQEDSAVYLCASSPGVGYRRAFFGQGTRLTVV.

The J gene is TRBJ1-1, the V gene TRBV7-9, with D possibly being TRBD1 (5 bases). Trimming pared 1 base from V and 6 bases from J, leaving 9 bases between. The CDR3 covers 13 residues. Germline loops: CDR1 SEHNR, CDR2 FQNEAQ (reference sequence). Here the CDR3 reads CASSLVGAAEAFF. The CDR3 nucleotides are TGTGCCAGCAGCTTAGTAGGGGCTGCTGAAGCTTTCTTT.

This clone has more than one count but fewer than ten. The identical CDR3 is also encoded by other nucleotide sequences in the sample. The V and J genes are TRBV7-9 and TRBJ1-1; the D is unclear. The germline CDR1 and CDR2 sequences are SEHNR and FQNEAQ (reference sequence). The length of the CDR3 is 15 residues. Trimming shortened V by 0 bases and J by 1 base, and 9 bases separated the two germline ends. CDR3 sequence: CASSLALAGNTEAFF. The CDR3 DNA reads as TGTGCCAGCAGCTTAGCGCTGGCGGGGAACACTGAAGCTTTCTTT.

The V call is TRBV9, the J call TRBJ2-5, with D possibly being TRBD1 (6 bases). The CDR3 is 14 residues long. Trimming cost V 3 bases and J 2 bases, with 11 bases left between them. Looked up from germline, CDR1 is SGDLS and CDR2 is YYNGEE. In nucleotides, the CDR3 is TGTGCCAGCAGCGCCCCAGACAGGCAAGAGACCCAGTACTTC. Translated: CASSAPDRQETQYF. Together with reference TRBV9 and TRBJ2-5, the CDR3 gives the full variable domain: DSGVTQTPKHLITATGQRVTLRCSPRSGDLSVYWYQQSLDQGLQFLIQYYNGEERAKGNILERFSAQQFPDLHSELNLSSLELGDSALYFCASSAPDRQETQYFGPGTRLLVL.

In nucleotides, the CDR3 is TGTGCCAGCAGCCAAGTAGACAGGGGAGTAACCGGGGAGCTGTTTTTT. Translation: CASSQVDRGVTGELFF. The chain couples TRBV4-2 to TRBJ2-2; 8 bases align to TRBD1. Germline trimming cut 1 base from V and 5 bases from J; bases unmatched to any gene: 6. Germline CDR1 LGHNA, CDR2 YNFKEQ. CDR3 length: 16 amino acids.

This clone has a handful of counts. V gene TRBV19 combines with J gene TRBJ1-1; D is ambiguous. V gave up 7 bases and J gave up 7 bases, with 10 bases separating them. Per germline, CDR1 LNHDA and CDR2 SQIVND (reference sequence). CDR3 length equals 11 residues. The CDR3 DNA follows: TGTGCCAGTACCCCCGGCGGTGAAGCTTTCTTT. It translates to CASTPGGEAFF. The full variable domain, rest sourced from reference TRBV19 and TRBJ1-1, is DGGITQSPKYLFRKEGQNVTLSCEQNLNHDAMYWYRQDPGQGLRLIYYSQIVNDFQKGDIAEGYSVSREKKESFPLTVTSAQKNPTAFYLCASTPGGEAFFGQGTRLTVV.

The rearrangement links TRBV6-5 to TRBJ1-2; TRBD1 matches 8 bases. CDR3 size: 15 residues. Germline values: CDR1 MNHEY, CDR2 SVGAGI. The ends lost 4 bases at V and 2 bases at J; junction bases unmatched: 6. CDR3 protein: CASSSLQGGNYGYTF. The CDR3, as DNA: TGTGCCAGCAGTTCTTTACAGGGGGGGAACTATGGCTACACCTTC.

This clone has only one observation. The chain couples TRBV5-4 to TRBJ2-1; 10 nucleotides align to TRBD1. The CDR3 runs 16 residues. Germline V lookup: CDR1 SGHNT, CDR2 YYREEE (reference sequence). J was trimmed by 5 bases and V by 3 bases; bases with no gene match: 8. The CDR3 protein is CASSWGSGQGNNEQFF. In nucleotides, the CDR3 is TGTGCCAGCAGCTGGGGTTCGGGACAGGGGAACAATGAGCAGTTCTTC.

The chain couples TRBV5-8 to TRBJ2-5; 9 nucleotides agree with TRBD2. Germline V gene sequence: CDR1 SGHTS, CDR2 YDEGEE. The CDR3 loop spans 14 amino acids. V was pared by 4 bases and J by 5 bases, with 6 bases of the junction left unmatched. The DNA for the CDR3 is TGTGCCAGCAGCCTAGGGACTAGCCTGGAGACCCAGTACTTC. Amino acid sequence: CASSLGTSLETQYF.

The chain is built from TRBV7-2 and TRBJ1-2, with TRBD1 as a possible D gene (5 bases). CDR1 SGHTA and CDR2 FQGNSA come from the germline V gene. The CDR3 is 15 residues long. V dropped 5 bases and J dropped 4 bases, with 17 bases sitting between them. DNA of the CDR3: TGTGCCAGCAGCCCTCGAAGGGGAGGTAGCTATGGCTACACCTTC. It translates to CASSPRRGGSYGYTF.

This chain connects TRBV5-1 to TRBJ2-2; the D gene is possibly TRBD1 (5 bases). Deletions cut 6 bases from V and 0 bases from J, with 9 bases between. The CDR3 is made up of 14 amino acids. The germline V gene encodes CDR1 SGHRS and CDR2 YFSETQ. CDR3: CASTDSTNTGELFF. CDR3 bases: TGCGCCAGCACCGACAGCACGAACACCGGGGAGCTGTTTTTT.

The chain employs TRBV4-2 and TRBJ1-5, with D possibly being TRBD1 (5 bases). V lost 0 bases and J lost 2, with 14 bases in between. Germline V gene lookup returns CDR1 LGHNA and CDR2 YNFKEQ. The CDR3 has 17 amino acids. The CDR3 sequence: CASSQDRGIRRNQPQHF. CDR3 nucleotide sequence: TGTGCCAGCAGCCAAGATAGGGGCATAAGACGCAATCAGCCCCAGCATTTT.

This clone appeared a single time. The rearrangement links TRBV28 to TRBJ1-2; no clear D gene. Germline V gene sequence: CDR1 MDHEN, CDR2 SYDVKM. V dropped 5 bases and J dropped 5 bases, with 12 bases sitting between them. This CDR3 is 13 amino acids long. The CDR3 coding sequence is TGTGCCAGCAGTCCGTTGACTGATTATGGCTACACCTTC. Amino acids: CASSPLTDYGYTF.

J is TRBJ2-5 and V is TRBV11-2; TRBD2 matches at 13 bases. Germline V lookup: CDR1 SGHAT, CDR2 FQNNGV. V gave up 5 bases and J gave up 1 base; unmatched junction bases: 4. This CDR3 contains 16 residues. This CDR3 reads CASSPRLAGGQETQYF. The CDR3 DNA is TGTGCCAGCAGCCCCCGACTAGCGGGGGGCCAAGAGACCCAGTACTTC.

The rearrangement uses TRBV7-9 and TRBJ1-1; weak D call: TRBD1 (5 bases). CDR1 is SEHNR and CDR2 is FQNEAQ in the germline V gene (reference sequence). This CDR3 comprises 12 residues. The germline V and J ends were trimmed by 1 base and 8 bases, with 8 bases remaining between them. The CDR3 coding sequence is TGTGCCAGCAGCTTAGGAGACAGCGAAGCTTTCTTT. Translated, it gives CASSLGDSEAFF.

In this sample, this clone turned up once. The chain recombines TRBV2 with TRBJ2-5; 8 nucleotides agree with TRBD1. The J segment lost 2 bases and the V segment lost 4 bases, leaving 6 bases of the junction unmatched. In germline, CDR1 is SNHLY, CDR2 FYNNEI. This CDR3 contains 15 residues. CDR3 coding DNA: TGTGCCAGCAGTGTTCTAACAGGGGGTCAAGAGACCCAGTACTTC. This encodes CASSVLTGGQETQYF.

V gene TRBV21-1 combines with J gene TRBJ1-2; the table's D call, TRBD1, has no DNA check behind it. TRBV21-1 is a pseudogene segment. The CDR3 sequence is 14 residues long. The DNA for the CDR3 is TGTGCCAGCAGCAAGAAGGCAGGTCAGGGGGGCTACACCTTC. This sequence encodes CASSKKAGQGGYTF.

The genes are TRBV6-5 and TRBJ2-7, with D tentatively TRBD1 (6 bases). The CDR3 has 14 residues. Germline values: CDR1 MNHEY, CDR2 SVGAGI. V was pared by 6 bases and J by 3 bases, with 15 bases between. CDR3 DNA: TGTGCCAGCAGCCCCACAGGGAATATCTACGAGCAGTACTTC. Its translation: CASSPTGNIYEQYF.

The chain links TRBV5-6 to TRBJ2-5, with 7 bases matching TRBD2. V shed 3 bases, J shed 2 bases, and the junction held 10 bases outside the gene matches. The germline CDR1 and CDR2 sequences are SGHDT and YYEEEE. This CDR3 region has 16 residues. The CDR3 DNA sequence: TGTGCCAGCAGCTCGGGGGGTCGGGTTATACAAGAGACCCAGTACTTC. Translating gives CASSSGGRVIQETQYF. Full variable domain (rest looked up from reference TRBV5-6 and TRBJ2-5): DAGVTQSPTHLIKTRGQQVTLRCSPKSGHDTVSWYQQALGQGPQFIFQYYEEEERQRGNFPDRFSGHQFPNYSSELNVNALLLGDSALYLCASSSGGRVIQETQYFGPGTRLLVL.